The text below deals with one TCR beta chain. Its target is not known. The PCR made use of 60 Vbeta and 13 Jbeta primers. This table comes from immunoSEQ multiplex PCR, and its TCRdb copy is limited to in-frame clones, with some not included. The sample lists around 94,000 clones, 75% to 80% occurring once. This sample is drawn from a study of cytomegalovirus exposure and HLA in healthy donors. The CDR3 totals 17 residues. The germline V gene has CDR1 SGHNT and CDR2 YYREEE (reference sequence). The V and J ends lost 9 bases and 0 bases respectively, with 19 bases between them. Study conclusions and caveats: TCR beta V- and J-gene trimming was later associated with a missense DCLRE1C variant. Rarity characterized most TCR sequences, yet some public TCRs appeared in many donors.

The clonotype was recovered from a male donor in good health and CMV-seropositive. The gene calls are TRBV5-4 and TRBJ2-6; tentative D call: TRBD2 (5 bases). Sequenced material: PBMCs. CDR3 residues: CATNVMEDSSGANVLTF. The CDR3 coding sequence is TGTGCCACCAACGTTATGGAGGATAGCTCTGGGGCCAACGTCCTGACTTTC.